The entry that follows covers one T cell receptor beta chain sequence. What it binds is not known. The sample belongs to a study of cytomegalovirus exposure and HLA in healthy donors. Whole-study findings and limits: Earlier analysis looked at TCR beta V segments, and most were productive about 87% or about 30% of the time. The study dropped some indistinguishable V segments, TRBV6-2 and TRBV6-3 among them. Reports indicate that TCR beta sequences accurately predicted the HLA-A and HLA-B alleles of most subjects. An observed cluster of highly shared sequence variants was recorded as a likely sequencing artifact.

Vbeta (60) and Jbeta (13) primers were used in the PCR. The method was immunoSEQ multiplex PCR; TCRdb's version includes in-frame clones alone and lacks a portion of them. The sample includes some 160,000 clones, roughly 80% of them seen just once. Germline CDR1 is SGHDT and CDR2 is YYEEEE. CDR3 size: 14 residues. The J segment lost 1 base and the V segment lost 4 bases, leaving 4 bases of the junction unmatched. The clonotype originates from a man in his forties or fifties in good health and CMV-seropositive. The rearrangement joins TRBV5-6 to TRBJ1-1; the match to TRBD1 covers 7 bases. The sequencing sample was made of PBMCs. In nucleotides, the CDR3 is TGTGCCAGCAGCCGTGACAGGGCGAACACTGAAGCTTTCTTT. It codes for CASSRDRANTEAFF.